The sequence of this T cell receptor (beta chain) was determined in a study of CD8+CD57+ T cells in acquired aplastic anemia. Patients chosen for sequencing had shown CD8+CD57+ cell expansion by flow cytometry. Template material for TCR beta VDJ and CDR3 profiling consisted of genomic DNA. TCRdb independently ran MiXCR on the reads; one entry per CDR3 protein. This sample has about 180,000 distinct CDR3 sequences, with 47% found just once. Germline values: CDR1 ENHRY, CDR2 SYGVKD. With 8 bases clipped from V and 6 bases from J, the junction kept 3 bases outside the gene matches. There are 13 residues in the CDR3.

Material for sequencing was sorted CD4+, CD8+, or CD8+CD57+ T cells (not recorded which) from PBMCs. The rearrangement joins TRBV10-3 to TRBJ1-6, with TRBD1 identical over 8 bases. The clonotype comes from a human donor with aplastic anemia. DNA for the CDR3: TGTGCCATCGCAGGACAGGGTAATTCACCCCTCCACTTT. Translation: CAIAGQGNSPLHF.